This entry lists 14 T cell receptor beta chains sequenced from one sample in a study of cytomegalovirus exposure and HLA in healthy donors (dated by TCRdb to 2015 to 2018). The library was built by means of the immunoSEQ multiplex PCR assay. The multiplex PCR relied on a mix of 60 forward primers for TCR Vbeta segments and 13 reverse primers for TCR Jbeta segments. TCRdb stores this immuneACCESS table with in-frame sequences only. Part of the clones is absent; in the studies checked, under half of the shortfall reflects unresolved V genes, and no reason is known for the rest. The sample table shows some 160,000 clones, and around three quarters are seen once. The ten top clones hold about 1.8% of the sample. Sequenced: PBMCs. The receptors were gathered from a middle-aged woman in good health and CMV-seronegative.

The V call is TRBV7-9, the J call TRBJ2-5; 9 bases map to TRBD1. Germline-derived CDR1 and CDR2 are SEHNR and FQNEAQ (reference sequence). The CDR3 consists of 16 residues. V lost 1 base and J lost 4; bases outside the gene matches: 7. Written as DNA, the CDR3 is TGTGCCAGCAGCTTAGGGCCGCGGACAGGGGTAGAGACCCAGTACTTC. Protein: CASSLGPRTGVETQYF. Complete variable domain (other parts from reference TRBV7-9 and TRBJ2-5): DTGVSQNPRHKITKRGQNVTFRCDPISEHNRLYWYRQTLGQGPEFLTYFQNEAQLEKSRLLSDRFSAERPKGSFSTLEIQRTEQGDSAMYLCASSLGPRTGVETQYFGPGTRLLVL.

J is TRBJ1-2 and V is TRBV28; weak D call: TRBD1 (6 bases). The length of the CDR3 is 14 residues. Germline V CDR1 and CDR2: MDHEN, SYDVKM. The germline V and J ends were trimmed by 5 bases and 8 bases, with 18 bases remaining between them. The CDR3: CASSLTQGFEGYTF. The CDR3 nucleotides read TGTGCCAGCAGTCTCACACAGGGTTTCGAGGGCTACACCTTC.

The chain uses TRBV5-4 and TRBJ2-2; D might be TRBD2 (6 bases). Trimming pared 3 bases from V and 0 bases from J, leaving 12 bases between. The CDR3 totals 16 residues. Germline CDR1 reads SGHNT; CDR2 reads YYREEE (reference sequence). This CDR3 reads CASSSPSAANTGELFF. As DNA, the CDR3 is TGTGCCAGCAGCTCCCCTAGCGCCGCGAACACCGGGGAGCTGTTTTTT. Filled out from reference TRBV5-4 and TRBJ2-2, the complete variable domain reads ETGVTQSPTHLIKTRGQQVTLRCSSQSGHNTVSWYQQALGQGPQFIFQYYREEENGRGNFPPRFSGLQFPNYSSELNVNALELDDSALYLCASSSPSAANTGELFFGEGSRLTVL.

This clone was seen only once. A junction end diverges from the germline sequence, so it may reflect a read error. The V gene is TRBV6-4, the J gene TRBJ2-3, with TRBD2 identical over 8 bases. The germline gives CDR1 MRHNA, CDR2 SNTAGT. This CDR3 has 10 residues. The CDR3 is CASTATSASF. For the CDR3, the DNA is TGTGCCAGCACCGCGACTAGCGCCTCTTTT.

This chain connects TRBV29-1 to TRBJ2-3; 14 nucleotides line up with TRBD2. Trimming took 5 bases from V and 4 from J; bases not matched to a gene: 2. In germline, CDR1 is SQVTM, CDR2 ANQGSEA. The CDR3 consists of 14 residues. CDR3 coding DNA: TGCAGCGTTCGACTAGCGGGAGGGGCAGATACGCAGTATTTT. Translation: CSVRLAGGADTQYF.

V and J are TRBV2 and TRBJ2-7, with a tentative D call TRBD1 (5 bases). The CDR3 is 13 residues long. The germline CDR1 and CDR2 sequences are SNHLY and FYNNEI. V lost 1 base and J lost 3, with 7 bases in between. This CDR3 is CASSEGGIYEQYF. The CDR3 nucleotides read TGTGCCAGCAGTGAAGGGGGCATCTACGAGCAGTACTTC.

A few counts support this clone. The chain carries TRBV5-6 and TRBJ1-2; the match to TRBD1 covers 8 bases. Unmatched junction bases numbered 10, after V lost 3 bases and J lost 3 bases. The V gene's germline CDR1 is SGHDT and CDR2 YYEEEE. This CDR3 is built from 16 residues. CDR3 coding DNA: TGTGCCAGCAGCTGGTGGGGGGACAGGCCTGACTATGGCTACACCTTC. Amino acids: CASSWWGDRPDYGYTF.

The chain joins TRBV7-9 to TRBJ2-7; TRBD1 aligns across 9 bases. This CDR3 comprises 15 residues. V lost 1 base to trimming and J lost 3 bases; unmatched junction nucleotides: 4. Germline V gene lookup returns CDR1 SEHNR and CDR2 FQNEAQ (reference sequence). This CDR3 reads CASSLVGQGYYEQYF. The CDR3 nucleotides are TGTGCCAGCAGCTTAGTAGGACAGGGGTACTACGAGCAGTACTTC.

The chain combines TRBV19 with TRBJ1-4; D remains ambiguous. Germline-derived CDR1 and CDR2 are LNHDA and SQIVND (reference sequence). The V gene lost 4 bases and the J gene lost 8 bases, with 17 bases spanning the gap. This CDR3 is built from 15 residues. The CDR3 sequence: CASSTSPQGGEKLFF. The CDR3 nucleotides read TGTGCCAGTAGTACCTCACCCCAAGGAGGGGAAAAACTGTTTTTT.

The rearrangement uses TRBV5-1 and TRBJ2-5; the D is unclear. The germline CDR1 and CDR2 sequences are SGHRS and YFSETQ. The CDR3 is made up of 13 amino acids. V lost 4 bases to trimming and J lost 1 base, with 8 bases between them. The CDR3 DNA reads as TGCGCCAGCAGCGTGGAGCTCCAAGAGACCCAGTACTTC. Translated, it gives CASSVELQETQYF.

This chain links TRBV28 with TRBJ1-1; TRBD1 might be the D (5 bases). Germline V CDR1 and CDR2: MDHEN, SYDVKM. This CDR3 comprises 13 residues. V was cut by 5 bases and J by 6 bases, with 13 bases left in between. As DNA, the CDR3 is TGTGCCAGCAGTGTCTCAGGGAGGCCTGAAGCTTTCTTT. Translation gives CASSVSGRPEAFF.

This rearrangement joins TRBV28 to TRBJ1-6, with D possibly TRBD1 on 5 matching bases. The CDR3 contains 16 residues. Trimming stripped 7 bases from V and 4 bases from J, with 17 bases between. CDR1 MDHEN and CDR2 SYDVKM come from the germline V gene. CDR3 coding DNA: TGTGCCAGCATCCCCCAGGGTACCGATTATAATTCACCCCTCCACTTT. Residues: CASIPQGTDYNSPLHF. Full variable domain (missing parts from reference TRBV28 and TRBJ1-6): DVKVTQSSRYLVKRTGEKVFLECVQDMDHENMFWYRQDPGLGLRLIYFSYDVKMKEKGDIPEGYSVSREKKERFSLILESASTNQTSMYLCASIPQGTDYNSPLHFGNGTRLTVT.

The chain couples TRBV28 to TRBJ2-5; D might be TRBD2 (5 bases). CDR3 length: 15 amino acids. Trimming pared 1 base from V and 5 bases from J, leaving 14 bases between. Germline CDR1 reads MDHEN; CDR2 reads SYDVKM. CDR3 residues: CASSLFLALWETQYF. The CDR3 bases are TGTGCCAGCAGTTTATTTCTAGCACTCTGGGAGACCCAGTACTTC.

The chain employs TRBV4-2 and TRBJ1-4; no reliable D call. Trimming took 1 base from V and 7 from J, leaving 22 bases between them. Germline assignment: CDR1 LGHNA and CDR2 YNFKEQ. The CDR3 covers 18 residues. In DNA, the CDR3 is TGTGCCAGCAGCCAAGCCTCCAGCCCAGCTCCGGGAGCTGAAAAACTGTTTTTT. Translation gives CASSQASSPAPGAEKLFF.